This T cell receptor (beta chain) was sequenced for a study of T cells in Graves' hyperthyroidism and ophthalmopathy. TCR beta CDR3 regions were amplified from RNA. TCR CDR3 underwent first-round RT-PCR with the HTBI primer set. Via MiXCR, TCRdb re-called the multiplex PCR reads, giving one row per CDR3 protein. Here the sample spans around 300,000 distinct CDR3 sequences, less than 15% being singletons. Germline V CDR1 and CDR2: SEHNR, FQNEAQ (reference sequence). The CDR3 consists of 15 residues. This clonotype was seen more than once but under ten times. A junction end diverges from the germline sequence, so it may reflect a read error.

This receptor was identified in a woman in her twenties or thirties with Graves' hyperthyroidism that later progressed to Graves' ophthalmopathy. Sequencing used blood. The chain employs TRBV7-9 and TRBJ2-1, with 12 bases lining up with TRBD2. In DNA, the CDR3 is TGTGCCGGCAGCCGCAGGACTAGCGGGGACAATGAGCAGTTCTTC. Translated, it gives CAGSRRTSGDNEQFF.